Below are 31 T cell receptor beta chains sequenced from a single sample in a study of identical twins. MiXCR, run by TCRdb on the 5' RACE reads, gives a single entry per CDR3 protein. The table has some 760,000 distinct CDR3 sequences, roughly 18% seen once. These data are also associated with another study on T cells expressing NK-cell markers.

Sequenced sample: PBMCs. These receptors all come from a woman younger than 35 in good health.

The table lists this clonotype with a few counts. This chain uses TRBV4-1 with TRBJ1-2; D not certain. Germline V lookup: CDR1 MGHRA, CDR2 YSYEKL. V shed 6 bases and J shed 0 bases, with 14 bases lying between them. The CDR3 runs 15 residues. As DNA, the CDR3 is TGCGCCAGCAGGCAATGGCAGGCAGCTAACTATGGCTACACCTTC. Translated, it gives CASRQWQAANYGYTF.

The CDR3 DNA follows: TGCGCCAGCAGCCCTACCCCGGCGAACACTGAAGCTTTCTTT. Amino acid sequence: CASSPTPANTEAFF. The genes are TRBV5-1 and TRBJ1-1, with unresolved D. The germline V gene has CDR1 SGHRS and CDR2 YFSETQ. Trimming took off 4 bases at V and 1 base at J, with 11 bases between the two ends. The CDR3 length is 14 residues.

This clonotype was observed many times. The CDR3 loop reads CASMASITDTQYF. The CDR3, as DNA: TGTGCCAGCATGGCCTCTATCACAGATACGCAGTATTTT. The gene calls are TRBV18 and TRBJ2-3; D not resolved. This CDR3 is 13 amino acids long. The V end was cut by 8 bases, the J end by 2 bases, with 11 bases between. From germline, CDR1 is KGHSH and CDR2 LQKENI. Combining the CDR3 with reference TRBV18 and TRBJ2-3 gives the whole variable domain NAGVMQNPRHLVRRRGQEARLRCSPMKGHSHVYWYRQLPEEGLKFMVYLQKENIIDESGMPKERFSAEFPKEGPSILRIQQVVRGDSAAYFCASMASITDTQYFGPGTRLTVL.

The V and J genes are TRBV7-9 and TRBJ2-1; the match to TRBD2 covers 14 bases. The CDR3 spans 15 residues. CDR1 and CDR2 from the germline V gene are SEHNR and FQNEAQ (reference sequence). Germline trimming cut 5 bases from V and 15 bases from J; bases unmatched to any gene: 12. As DNA, the CDR3 is TGTGCCAGCAGCAAAGGACTAGCGGGAGGCCACCGGTCGTTCTTC. Encoded protein: CASSKGLAGGHRSFF.

The chain couples TRBV20-1 to TRBJ2-3, with 8 bases that match TRBD2. The CDR3 runs to 15 residues. J lost 5 bases, V lost 5 bases, and 12 bases had no gene match. The germline CDR1 and CDR2 sequences are DFQATT and SNEGSKA (reference sequence). The CDR3 DNA sequence: TGCAGTGCTGCTCTCGGCAGCGGGAGTTTAGATACGCAGTATTTT. Its protein product is CSAALGSGSLDTQYF.

This clonotype was recorded many times. The V gene is TRBV12-3 or TRBV12-4, the J gene TRBJ2-1; 9 bases fit TRBD2. CDR3 length equals 16 residues. V lost 7 bases, J lost 1 base, and 8 bases stayed unmatched. CDR3 amino acids: CASTRSGGSSYNEQFF. CDR3 in DNA: TGTGCCAGCACCCGAAGCGGGGGGAGTTCCTACAATGAGCAGTTCTTC.

This clonotype was counted only a few times. The CDR3: CSARPLKRVSTDTQYF. In nucleotides, the CDR3 is TGCAGTGCTAGACCCCTAAAGCGCGTAAGCACAGATACGCAGTATTTT. This chain links TRBV20-1 with TRBJ2-3, with D unresolved. V lost 2 bases and J 0 bases, leaving 15 bases between the germline ends. CDR3 length: 16 residues. Germline CDR1 is DFQATT and CDR2 is SNEGSKA (reference sequence).

The rearrangement uses TRBV5-5 and TRBJ1-2, with TRBD1 matching over 10 bases. The CDR3 totals 16 residues. CDR1 is SGHKS and CDR2 is YYEKEE in the germline V gene (reference sequence). Losses at the gene ends were 0 bases for V and 4 bases for J; bases not matched to a gene: 6. The chain's CDR3 is CASSLGQGALGYGYTF. Here the CDR3 DNA reads TGTGCCAGCAGCTTGGGACAGGGGGCGCTTGGCTATGGCTACACCTTC.

This clonotype appeared a few times. The genes are TRBV11-2 and TRBJ2-1; 8 bases agree with TRBD2. V lost 5 bases, J lost 0 bases, and 9 bases stayed unmatched. The CDR3 runs 17 residues. The germline V gene has CDR1 SGHAT and CDR2 FQNNGV. In DNA form, the CDR3 reads TGTGCCAGCAGCCCGCCCACGGGGGGGAGCTCCTACAATGAGCAGTTCTTC. Its protein product is CASSPPTGGSSYNEQFF. Drawing the rest from reference TRBV11-2 and TRBJ2-1, the complete variable domain is EAGVAQSPRYKIIEKRQSVAFWCNPISGHATLYWYQQILGQGPKLLIQFQNNGVVDDSQLPKDRFSAERLKGVDSTLKIQPAKLEDSAVYLCASSPPTGGSSYNEQFFGPGTRLTVL.

The chain employs TRBV6-5 and TRBJ2-2, with D unclear. There are 13 residues in the CDR3. CDR1 MNHEY and CDR2 SVGAGI come from the germline V gene. Trimming removed 0 bases from V and 8 bases from J, with 7 bases in between. The CDR3 loop reads CASSYSIVGELFF. The CDR3 nucleotides read TGTGCCAGCAGTTACTCGATCGTTGGGGAGCTGTTTTTT.

The CDR3 DNA sequence: TGTGCCAGCAGTCGGACAGGACCATCCTACGAGCAGTACTTC. It encodes CASSRTGPSYEQYF. The chain carries TRBV12-3 or TRBV12-4 and TRBJ2-7; 7 bases map to TRBD1. The V segment lost 5 bases and the J segment 1 base; nucleotides outside the gene matches: 5. The CDR3 is 14 amino acids.

The chain employs TRBV25-1 and TRBJ2-7; 7 bases agree with TRBD2. In germline, CDR1 is MGHDK, CDR2 SYGVNS. The trim removed 2 bases at V and 3 bases at J, leaving 4 bases unmatched. The CDR3 is 14 amino acids. CDR3 in amino acids: CASSEPAGSYEQYF. In DNA, the CDR3 is TGTGCCAGCAGTGAACCAGCGGGGAGCTACGAGCAGTACTTC.

There are many counts of this clonotype. The rearrangement links TRBV12-3 or TRBV12-4 to TRBJ1-1; D remains ambiguous. Trimming pared 1 base from V and 1 base from J, leaving 4 bases between. The CDR3 consists of 13 residues. The CDR3 coding sequence is TGTGCCAGCAGTTTAGTAACGAACACTGAAGCTTTCTTT. Protein product: CASSLVTNTEAFF.

The chain couples TRBV11-1 to TRBJ2-1; TRBD2 agrees at 8 bases. The length of the CDR3 is 18 residues. The ends lost 4 bases at V and 1 base at J; junction bases unmatched: 12. Germline V gene sequence: CDR1 SGHAT, CDR2 FQDESV (reference sequence). The chain's CDR3 is CASSSPAGGGISYNEQFF. In DNA form, the CDR3 reads TGTGCCAGCAGCTCACCCGCGGGCGGGGGGATATCCTACAATGAGCAGTTCTTC.

This clonotype was counted between two and nine times. This sequence joins TRBV12-5 and TRBJ2-3; TRBD2 agrees at 10 bases. Germline V gene data show CDR1 as LGHNT and CDR2 as FRNRAP. There are 17 residues in the CDR3. J gave up 2 bases and V 3 bases, and 8 bases lay outside the gene matches. The CDR3 spells CASGFSGTSDYTDTQYF. In DNA, the CDR3 is TGTGCTAGTGGTTTCTCCGGGACTAGCGACTACACAGATACGCAGTATTTT. Using reference TRBV12-5 and TRBJ2-3 for the parts outside the CDR3, the full variable domain is DARVTQTPRHKVTEMGQEVTMRCQPILGHNTVFWYRQTMMQGLELLAYFRNRAPLDDSGMPKDRFSAEMPDATLATLKIQPSEPRDSAVYFCASGFSGTSDYTDTQYFGPGTRLTVL.

There are many counts of this clonotype. This chain uses TRBV5-1 with TRBJ1-1; weak D call: TRBD1 (5 bases). Trimming cost V 4 bases and J 2 bases, with 12 bases left between them. Germline CDR1 and CDR2: SGHRS and YFSETQ. This CDR3 has 14 amino acids. The CDR3 here is CASSLDGGNTEAFF. The CDR3 region has the DNA TGCGCCAGCAGCCTGGATGGGGGAAACACTGAAGCTTTCTTT.

Details on this clonotype: This sequence may be a read error, since a much larger clone differs from it by one base. The rearrangement uses TRBV5-1 and TRBJ2-3; 8 positions match TRBD2. Germline values: CDR1 SGHRS, CDR2 YFSETQ. The CDR3 consists of 15 residues. In DNA, the CDR3 is TGCGCCAGCAGCTTGGGGGGCAGCGGGGGAGATAAGCAGTATTTT. It specifies CASSLGGSGGDKQYF.

CDR3 sequence reads: CASSVGNSQETQYF. The DNA for the CDR3 is TGTGCCAGCAGCGTAGGTAACAGCCAAGAGACCCAGTACTTC. J is TRBJ2-5 and V is TRBV9; no firm D call. The CDR3 has 14 residues. Germline V CDR1 and CDR2: SGDLS, YYNGEE. The germline V and J ends were trimmed by 0 bases and 1 base, with 7 bases remaining between them.

This clonotype was detected only a few times. The chain is built from TRBV7-2 and TRBJ2-3; 8 bases line up with TRBD2. CDR1 and CDR2 from the germline V gene are SGHTA and FQGNSA. V lost 1 base and J lost 5; bases outside the gene matches: 5. This CDR3 spans 15 amino acids. CDR3 loop: CASSLVSGREDTQYF. In DNA form, the CDR3 reads TGTGCCAGCAGCTTAGTCAGCGGGAGAGAAGATACGCAGTATTTT.

The chain carries TRBV11-3 and TRBJ2-1; maybe TRBD2 (6 bases). CDR1 is SGHNT and CDR2 is YENEEA in the germline V gene. The germline V and J ends were trimmed by 5 bases and 4 bases, with 18 bases remaining between them. The CDR3 contains 16 residues. The CDR3: CASSPRRRGTYNEQFF. In DNA, the CDR3 is TGTGCCAGCAGCCCCAGAAGGAGGGGCACGTACAATGAGCAGTTCTTC.

Points on this clonotype: A read error may be the cause here, since a much bigger clone is one base away. This chain's CDR3 is CASSASTGSQETQYF. In DNA form, the CDR3 reads TGTGCCAGCAGTGCGTCGACAGGGAGTCAAGAGACCCAGTACTTC. V gene TRBV5-6 combines with J gene TRBJ2-5; TRBD1 matches at 7 bases. CDR3 length: 15 amino acids. The V segment lost 5 bases and the J segment 2 bases; nucleotides outside the gene matches: 9. Looked up from germline, CDR1 is SGHDT and CDR2 is YYEEEE.

This clonotype has a handful of counts. V usage is TRBV4-3 and J usage is TRBJ1-3; D is unresolved. The CDR3 spans 13 residues. The ends were cut back, 3 bases at V and 3 bases at J, with 6 bases in the middle. CDR1 LGHNA and CDR2 YSLEER come from the germline V gene. DNA of the CDR3: TGCGCCAGCAGCCAGGCCGATGGAAACACCATATATTTT. Translation gives CASSQADGNTIYF.

Turning to this clonotype: This CDR3 is missing its conserved last phenylalanine or tryptophan, likely due to a read error. This sequence joins TRBV6-1 and TRBJ2-5; D uncertain. Germline lookup yields CDR1 MNHNS and CDR2 SASEGT. This CDR3 has 13 amino acids. Trimming took 6 bases from V and 0 from J, leaving 8 bases between them. For the CDR3, the DNA is TGTGCCAGCAGCCTGAGATACCAAGAGACCCAGTACTTG. Its protein product is CASSLRYQETQYL.

In this sample, this clonotype turned up a few times. This rearrangement joins TRBV6-5 to TRBJ1-6; D gene unclear. Per germline, CDR1 MNHEY and CDR2 SVGAGI. There are 16 residues in the CDR3. V lost 4 bases, J lost 12 bases, and 22 bases lay in between. CDR3 nucleotides: TGTGCCAGCAGTTTTGTGGGAGGACGGGGTCGGGGACCCCTCCACTTT. This gives the protein CASSFVGGRGRGPLHF.

The V gene is TRBV12-3 or TRBV12-4, the J gene TRBJ1-5; D gene ambiguous. V was cut by 2 bases and J by 4 bases, with 6 bases left in between. The CDR3 loop spans 13 amino acids. CDR3 residues: CASSLYGNQPQHF. The CDR3 DNA is TGTGCCAGCAGTTTATACGGAAATCAGCCCCAGCATTTT.

This clonotype was observed a few times. The chain has TRBV19 and TRBJ2-2; D ambiguous. This CDR3 has 14 residues. Looked up from germline, CDR1 is LNHDA and CDR2 is SQIVND (reference sequence). V lost 5 bases, J lost 7 bases, and 14 bases lay in between. The CDR3: CASSQNRLYGELFF. The CDR3, as DNA: TGTGCCAGTAGTCAGAACCGATTGTACGGGGAGCTGTTTTTT.

A few counts support this clonotype. V gene TRBV5-1 combines with J gene TRBJ2-3; D perhaps matches TRBD2 (7 bases). CDR3 size: 13 residues. Germline V CDR1 and CDR2: SGHRS, YFSETQ. Deletions cut 4 bases from V and 15 bases from J, with 21 bases between. This chain's CDR3 is CASSQVAGATLYF. CDR3 sequence (DNA): TGCGCCAGCAGCCAGGTGGCGGGGGCCACGTTATATTTT.

This sequence joins TRBV2 and TRBJ2-4, with TRBD2 matching 7 bases. Germline lookup yields CDR1 SNHLY and CDR2 FYNNEI. CDR3 length: 12 residues. With V trimmed by 3 bases and J by 7 bases, 0 bases remained unmatched. As DNA, the CDR3 is TGTGCCAGCAGTGAGCGGGAGAACATTCAGTACTTC. This gives the protein CASSERENIQYF. Based on the CDR3 plus reference TRBV2 and TRBJ2-4, the full variable domain is EPEVTQTPSHQVTQMGQEVILRCVPISNHLYFYWYRQILGQKVEFLVSFYNNEISEKSEIFDDQFSVERPDGSNFTLKIRSTKLEDSAMYFCASSERENIQYFGAGTRLSVL.

V is TRBV15 and J is TRBJ2-1; no clear D gene. V shed 7 bases and J shed 0 bases, with 13 bases lying between them. From germline, CDR1 is LNHNV and CDR2 YYDKDF (reference sequence). The CDR3 spans 15 residues. The CDR3 DNA reads as TGTGCCACCACCGATCAGACGAGCTCCTACAATGAGCAGTTCTTC. It yields the protein CATTDQTSSYNEQFF.

The rearrangement joins TRBV11-2 to TRBJ2-3; D is possibly TRBD1 or TRBD2 (5 bases each). CDR3 length equals 16 residues. V was trimmed by 2 bases and J by 0 bases, leaving 12 bases between them. Germline V gene sequence: CDR1 SGHAT, CDR2 FQNNGV. This CDR3 is CASSLLGADSTDTQYF. The DNA for the CDR3 is TGTGCCAGCAGCTTACTCGGGGCCGATAGCACAGATACGCAGTATTTT.

This clonotype was seen a few times. This chain links TRBV20-1 with TRBJ2-5; possibly TRBD2 for D (5 bases). V lost 0 bases, J lost 4 bases, and 9 bases lay in between. This CDR3 spans 13 amino acids. The V gene's germline CDR1 is DFQATT and CDR2 SNEGSKA (reference sequence). CDR3: CSARDPGSETQYF. The CDR3, as DNA: TGCAGTGCTAGAGATCCGGGATCAGAGACCCAGTACTTC.